The entry that follows covers one TCR beta chain sequence. This sample was included in a study of cytomegalovirus exposure and HLA in healthy donors. Overall study context: Researchers found that roughly 80% of almost 400 genotyped donors fell within the Caucasian-associated ancestry cluster.

Use of 60 Vbeta and 13 Jbeta primers characterized the PCR. This table comes from immunoSEQ multiplex PCR, and its TCRdb copy is limited to in-frame clones, with some not included. Among some 120,000 clones listed, less than 80% were seen once. This receptor was identified in a woman between 40 and 55 years old in good health and CMV-seropositive. Sequencing was done on a sample of PBMCs.

This CDR3 reads CASSPSNRYNEQFF. The CDR3 DNA sequence: TGTGCCAGCTCACCCTCCAACCGGTACAATGAGCAGTTCTTC. This sequence joins TRBV18 and TRBJ2-1; D ambiguous. The CDR3 consists of 14 residues. Germline loops: CDR1 KGHSH, CDR2 LQKENI. V was trimmed by 3 bases and J by 4 bases, leaving 10 bases between them.